This is a list of T cell receptor beta chains from one sample in a study of T cells in Graves' hyperthyroidism and ophthalmopathy. TCRdb used MiXCR to reprocess the multiplex PCR reads, holding one entry per CDR3 protein. The table includes 600,000 or so distinct CDR3 sequences, roughly 14% detected once. The sequencing sample was made of blood. The receptors were sampled from a woman in her fifties or sixties with Graves' ophthalmopathy. Each CDR3 is given without its conserved first and last residue. A D gene is named only where the DNA matches it firmly. A clone size is listed for some rows: how often the clone was seen (once, few, many), or a class if it is expanded.

TRBV9	TRBJ2-1	TRBD2	-	ASSAGTTLYNEQF
TRBV7-2	TRBJ2-7	TRBD2	-	ASSLGLVGGYEQY
TRBV4-3	TRBJ2-1	-	-	ASSLRDSINEQF
TRBV2	TRBJ2-7	TRBD2	many	ASSERGGWRELSYEQY
TRBV28	TRBJ2-7	-	many	ASRTDHYEQY
TRBV12-3/TRBV12-4	TRBJ2-7	-	many	ASSRPMVYEQY
TRBV12-3/TRBV12-4	TRBJ2-1	TRBD2	-	ASRGLAGGLGIYNEQF
TRBV11-3	TRBJ1-1	TRBD1	many	ASSSTGGSEAF
TRBV20-1	TRBJ1-6	-	-	SARHSMDGHNSPLH
TRBV9	TRBJ2-1	-	-	ASSVGQSSYNEQF
TRBV10-1	TRBJ1-5	-	few	ASSASDRHPGNQPQH
TRBV7-7	TRBJ2-3	TRBD1	many	ASSPFYQAGGVDTQY
TRBV7-2	TRBJ2-3	TRBD1	-	ASSQTGTGGHTQY
TRBV28	TRBJ2-2	-	many	ASSSVQRLGTGELF
TRBV3-2	TRBJ2-3	-	many	ASSQVHGTSGDHGTDTQY
TRBV12-3/TRBV12-4	TRBJ1-2	-	many	ASSPRRGGYT
TRBV4-3	TRBJ2-7	-	few	ASSQDYPYEQY
TRBV9	TRBJ1-1	-	-	ASSWGGGNTEAF
TRBV27	TRBJ2-6	-	-	ASSFNRGLMGANVLT
TRBV5-1	TRBJ2-1	TRBD2	many	ASSSGGLPYNEQF
TRBV10-3	TRBJ2-7	-	-	AISERAPYEQY
TRBV29-1	TRBJ1-2	-	-	SVLWVTYGYT
TRBV7-9	TRBJ2-1	-	-	ASSFTGLGEQF
TRBV7-8	TRBJ2-2	-	many	ASSFTGTGELF
TRBV7-9	TRBJ1-1	-	many	ASSPAGPTTEAF
TRBV28	TRBJ2-1	TRBD2	many	ASSLAGGPPNEQF
TRBV10-3	TRBJ1-1	-	-	AISSGKDTEAF
TRBV7-9	TRBJ2-4	-	many	ASGTEAAAKNIQY
TRBV28	TRBJ2-5	TRBD2	many	ASSSMAGVRETQY
TRBV30	TRBJ2-7	-	few	AWSVEGRMTYEQY
TRBV30	TRBJ1-2	-	-	AWSLVGRTRGYGYT
TRBV20-1	TRBJ2-1	TRBD2	many	SAPTSGKVSYNEQF
TRBV5-1	TRBJ1-4	-	many	ASSQFGGGDEKLF
TRBV28	TRBJ2-7	TRBD2	many	ASLSGRGYYEQY
TRBV7-9	TRBJ2-1	-	few	ASSPTGTQEFRGSYNEQF